This TCR beta chain appears in the sequencing data of a study of OX40 agonist ivuxolimab in advanced cancers. The wider study: With ivuxolimab, an agonistic anti-OX40 (CD134) antibody, patients were treated. Three patients, one with hepatocellular carcinoma and two with cutaneous melanoma, responded partially.

For this clone: Its specificity is unknown.

Notes on the study in general: Clonal expansion by week 6 occurred in CD4+ and CD8+ blood T cells (at 0.1 to 3.0 mg/kg). Expanded clones belonging to CD8+ T cells outnumbered, on average, those of CD4+.

The CDR3 has 13 amino acids. Clones were read by immunoSEQ multiplex PCR, and TCRdb kept only the in-frame ones, dropping some. The profile shows approximately 42,000 clones, more than 80% of them singletons. This specimen was CD4+ or CD8+ T cells sorted from blood, taken in a trial of the OX40 agonist ivuxolimab. This clonotype was sampled from an adult with an advanced solid tumor such as melanoma, head and neck, liver or kidney cancer. This chain joins TRBV1 and TRBJ2-3; TRBD1 was called by the table and not checked on the DNA. TRBV1 is an annotated pseudogene. CDR3 in DNA: TGCACCAGCAGCCCTGGCCGCCCAGATACGCAGTATTTT. This gives the protein CTSSPGRPDTQYF.